A selection of T cell receptor beta chains follows, all from one sample in a study of CD8 T cells in Susac syndrome. One entry per CDR3 protein, called by TCRdb with MiXCR from the immunoSEQ multiplex PCR reads. This table holds roughly 86,000 distinct CDR3 sequences, approximately 96% found once. The specimen sequenced was CD8+ T cells from PBMCs. The source is a human donor with Susac syndrome. CDR3s include the opening cysteine and the closing phenylalanine or tryptophan.

>TRBJ2-5|TRBV7-3
CASSLLTGTQETQYF
>TRBJ2-5|TRBV18
CASSTLYRGPQETQYF
>TRBJ2-7|TRBV28
CASRSRGRNEQYF
>TRBJ2-1|TRBV29-1
CSVVGASYNEQFF
>TRBJ1-6|TRBV2
CASSEGQRYNSPLHF
>TRBJ1-5|TRBV20-1
CSAQNARVPQHF
>TRBJ2-2|TRBV12-3/TRBV12-4
CASGRNTGELFF
>TRBJ1-6|TRBV13
CASSLSRADNSPLHF
>TRBJ2-7|TRBV20-1
CSAISSGGSYEQYF
>TRBJ2-5|TRBV30
CAWSVPSYQETQYF
>TRBJ1-1|TRBV14
CASSQVTNTEAFF
>TRBJ2-3|TRBV30
CAWKGEADTQYF
>TRBJ2-5|TRBV7-8
CASSLGGRGPVGTQYF
>TRBJ2-3|TRBV20-1
CSARWTGGSSTDTQYF
>TRBJ2-5|TRBV14
CASSQEWTRGETQYF
>TRBJ1-2|TRBV4-3
CASSQNTGGYTF
>TRBJ2-2|TRBV4-2
CASSQVAKRGENTGELFF
>TRBJ1-3|TRBV19
CATRQTNSGNTIYF
>TRBJ1-2|TRBV15
CATSRDRGLGGYTF
>TRBJ2-7|TRBV7-9
CASSLVQGSGEQYF
>TRBJ1-2|TRBV6-5
CASSFRTLDPRHYGYTF
>TRBJ1-2|TRBV6-1
CASSDTLQPGQGQFNYGYTF
>TRBJ1-6|TRBV20-1
CSARDFQGGNSPLHF
>TRBJ2-3|TRBV4-3
CASSQSGTGLFTDTQYF
>TRBJ1-1|TRBV6-5
CASSLTGDGEAFF
>TRBJ2-3|TRBV12-3/TRBV12-4
CASSRTPGDTQYF
>TRBJ2-2|TRBV15
CATSRGVSTNTGELFF
>TRBJ2-2|TRBV6-6
CASSGPNTGELFF
>TRBJ1-6|TRBV4-3
CASSQLRGAGDPDPLHF
>TRBJ2-4|TRBV20-1
CSATGQGVENIQYF
>TRBJ1-1|TRBV6-2/TRBV6-3
CASSYFRVLGTVNTEAFF
>TRBJ2-5|TRBV3-1
CASSHPTRGGQETQYF
>TRBJ2-7|TRBV30
CAWSVLGRVDYEQYF
>TRBJ1-2|TRBV7-7
CATDRISNYGYTF
>TRBJ2-1|TRBV6-5
CASRTSPPYNEQFF
>TRBJ1-1|TRBV7-8
CASSLVGTGRWTDETEAFF
>TRBJ2-7|TRBV6-6
CASSYSTLAGGYEQYF
>TRBJ2-7|TRBV20-1
CSAREDPTGAGRLDEQYF
>TRBJ1-4|TRBV29-1
CSAQEGAGEKLFF
>TRBJ2-1|TRBV20-1
CSAISGWSGDRRNEQFF
>TRBJ1-1|TRBV20-1
CSARGTGNTEAFF
>TRBJ1-5|TRBV28
CASLRDRGQPQHF
>TRBJ2-1|TRBV19
CASSDLRGQDNEQFF
>TRBJ1-1|TRBV29-1
CSVVPDRAHTEAFF
>TRBJ2-5|TRBV20-1
CSARDRFGYQETQYF
>TRBJ2-5|TRBV5-1
CASSRGTQETQYF